Shown below are 30 T cell receptor beta chains from a single sample sequenced in a study of blood T cell repertoires in COVID-19. Measured with immunoSEQ multiplex PCR; TCRdb has only the in-frame clones, and not every one. The sample holds roughly 350,000 clones, 80% to 90% seen once. The sequenced sample consisted of peripheral blood. These receptor sequences come from a woman in her twenties or thirties with COVID-19, enrolled during active disease.

The chain links TRBV5-1 to TRBJ2-1, with 8 nucleotides matching TRBD1. The V and J ends lost 0 bases and 9 bases, in that order; junction bases with no gene match: 17. Germline V CDR1 and CDR2: SGHRS, YFSETQ. The CDR3 totals 18 residues. CDR3 nucleotides: TGCGCCAGCAGCTTGGGTCCCAGGGGGCTTAACGGGAGATTTGAGCAGTTCTTC. This codes for CASSLGPRGLNGRFEQFF.

Turning to this clone: At one of its ends the junction is not consistent with the germline gene, which may arise from a read error. The chain employs TRBV7-7 and TRBJ2-1; 12 nucleotides match TRBD2. From germline, CDR1 is SSHAT and CDR2 FNYEAQ (reference sequence). The CDR3 sequence is 15 residues long. Here the CDR3 reads CASSTLAGGPYEQFF. CDR3 in DNA: TGTGCTAGCAGCACCCTAGCGGGAGGGCCCTATGAGCAGTTCTTC.

The chain is built from TRBV6-1 and TRBJ1-2; weak D call: TRBD1 (6 bases). This CDR3 region has 12 residues. Germline assignment: CDR1 MNHNS and CDR2 SASEGT. Trimming stripped 3 bases from V and 7 bases from J, with 9 bases between. The CDR3 sequence: CASSEGDIGYTF. CDR3 in DNA: TGTGCCAGCAGTGAGGGGGACATTGGCTACACCTTC.

The rearrangement joins TRBV19 to TRBJ1-2; D not resolved. The CDR3 loop spans 13 amino acids. Trimming stripped 3 bases from V and 4 bases from J, with 9 bases between. Germline CDR1 is LNHDA and CDR2 is SQIVND (reference sequence). CDR3 residues: CASSMNHIYGYTF. The CDR3 coding sequence is TGTGCCAGTAGTATGAACCACATCTATGGCTACACCTTC.

The V call is TRBV7-9, the J call TRBJ2-1, with D possibly matching TRBD2 (6 bases). The V end lost 5 bases, the J end lost 6 bases, and 26 bases lay between the germline ends. The CDR3 loop spans 18 amino acids. Germline assignment: CDR1 SEHNR and CDR2 FQNEAQ (reference sequence). CDR3 in amino acids: CASSLLSGLLRGSNEQFF. DNA of the CDR3: TGTGCCAGCAGCCTCCTTTCGGGACTCCTGCGAGGGTCCAATGAGCAGTTCTTC.

Details on this clone: This same CDR3 is encoded by further DNA sequences in the sample. The gene calls are TRBV11-1 and TRBJ2-7; TRBD1 matches at 8 bases. The V segment lost 6 bases and the J segment 0 bases; nucleotides outside the gene matches: 4. The V gene's germline CDR1 is SGHAT and CDR2 FQDESV (reference sequence). The CDR3 consists of 14 residues. The CDR3 loop is CASSRTGSSYEQYF. The CDR3 bases are TGTGCCAGCAGTCGGACAGGGAGCTCCTACGAGCAGTACTTC.

The gene calls are TRBV7-9 and TRBJ2-7, with D perhaps matching TRBD1 (6 bases). V gave up 3 bases and J gave up 2 bases, with 11 bases separating them. CDR1 is SEHNR and CDR2 is FQNEAQ in the germline V gene (reference sequence). This CDR3 is 14 amino acids long. The CDR3 spells CASSFGQFTYEQYF. CDR3 DNA: TGTGCCAGCAGCTTCGGACAGTTTACCTACGAGCAGTACTTC.

The V gene is TRBV30, the J gene TRBJ1-1, with D hard to call. The germline V gene encodes CDR1 GTSNPN and CDR2 SVGIG (reference sequence). V was trimmed by 0 bases and J by 6 bases, leaving 11 bases between them. The CDR3 covers 13 residues. CDR3 nucleotide sequence: TGTGCCTGGAGTGTAGGTGGGAGTGCTGAAGCTTTCTTT. This gives the protein CAWSVGGSAEAFF.

The rearrangement joins TRBV2 to TRBJ2-1; 9 bases map to TRBD2. The CDR3 covers 16 residues. Germline CDR1 SNHLY, CDR2 FYNNEI. V lost 4 bases to trimming and J lost 7 bases; unmatched junction nucleotides: 11. CDR3 in amino acids: CASSAGAAGGGNEQFF. The DNA for the CDR3 is TGTGCCAGCAGTGCCGGGGCGGCGGGAGGGGGGAATGAGCAGTTCTTC.

The chain joins TRBV29-1 to TRBJ2-5, with TRBD1 as a possible D gene (5 bases). V lost 2 bases, J lost 5 bases, and 12 bases lay in between. Per germline, CDR1 SQVTM and CDR2 ANQGSEA. The CDR3 covers 13 residues. CDR3 region: CSVENQGRETQYF. For the CDR3, the DNA is TGCAGCGTTGAAAACCAGGGCCGGGAGACCCAGTACTTC.

The chain recombines TRBV28 with TRBJ1-2, with D tentatively TRBD1 (6 bases). V was trimmed by 5 bases and J by 2 bases, leaving 12 bases between them. This CDR3 spans 14 amino acids. Germline loops: CDR1 MDHEN, CDR2 SYDVKM. Written as DNA, the CDR3 is TGTGCCAGCAGTCGTACAGGGACGAACTATGGCTACACCTTC. Amino acids: CASSRTGTNYGYTF.

The chain carries TRBV11-2 and TRBJ2-1; TRBD2 matches at 11 bases. CDR3 length equals 16 residues. Germline lookup yields CDR1 SGHAT and CDR2 FQNNGV. The junction had 6 bases not matched to a gene; V was cut back by 2 bases and J by 6 bases. The CDR3 is CASSLSTGLAVNEQFF. The CDR3 nucleotides read TGTGCCAGCAGCTTAAGTACGGGACTAGCGGTCAATGAGCAGTTCTTC.

The rearrangement links TRBV5-1 to TRBJ2-2; the match to TRBD1 covers 8 bases. The germline V gene has CDR1 SGHRS and CDR2 YFSETQ. J lost 5 bases, V lost 2 bases, and 8 bases had no gene match. The CDR3 spans 16 residues. The CDR3 region has the DNA TGCGCCAGCAGCTTACGGACAGGGTCGGGAACCGGGGAGCTGTTTTTT. Translation: CASSLRTGSGTGELFF. Full variable domain (outside the CDR3, taken from reference TRBV5-1 and TRBJ2-2): KAGVTQTPRYLIKTRGQQVTLSCSPISGHRSVSWYQQTPGQGLQFLFEYFSETQRNKGNFPGRFSGRQFSNSRSEMNVSTLELGDSALYLCASSLRTGSGTGELFFGEGSRLTVL.

J is TRBJ1-3 and V is TRBV4-1; D might be TRBD1 (5 bases). This CDR3 region has 15 residues. Between the trimmed V and J ends, which lost 0 bases and 6 bases, there was a span of 12 bases. Germline lookup yields CDR1 MGHRA and CDR2 YSYEKL. Written as DNA, the CDR3 is TGCGCCAGCAGCCAAGATAAAGGGGTCGCAAACACCATATATTTT. Translating gives CASSQDKGVANTIYF.

The V gene is TRBV19, the J gene TRBJ2-7; 10 positions agree with TRBD2. CDR3 length: 15 amino acids. Germline loops: CDR1 LNHDA, CDR2 SQIVND (reference sequence). V lost 2 bases to trimming and J lost 1 base; unmatched junction nucleotides: 2. The CDR3 sequence: CASSINSGRSYEQYF. The CDR3 coding sequence is TGTGCCAGTAGTATAAATAGCGGGAGGTCCTACGAGCAGTACTTC.

V usage is TRBV28 and J usage is TRBJ2-5; 11 positions match TRBD2. Germline V gene sequence: CDR1 MDHEN, CDR2 SYDVKM. V dropped 8 bases and J dropped 5; count of bases not matched to a gene: 13. This CDR3 is 16 amino acids long. CDR3 loop: CASVGLAGGPRETQYF. CDR3 nucleotides: TGTGCCAGCGTCGGATTAGCGGGAGGGCCACGGGAGACCCAGTACTTC.

This clone has only a few counts. The rearrangement uses TRBV6-5 and TRBJ1-1; 11 nucleotides match TRBD1. The ends lost 2 bases at V and 7 bases at J; junction bases unmatched: 3. There are 14 residues in the CDR3. Germline V CDR1 and CDR2: MNHEY, SVGAGI. In nucleotides, the CDR3 is TGTGCCAGCAGTTACCCGGGACAGGGGGTTGAAGCTTTCTTT. Translation: CASSYPGQGVEAFF.

The rearrangement joins TRBV3-1 (or the pseudogene TRBV3-2) to TRBJ1-1, with 7 bases matching TRBD1. CDR3 size: 13 residues. Germline-derived CDR1 and CDR2 are LGHDT and YNNKEL (reference sequence). V was pared by 4 bases and J by 1 base, with 0 bases of the junction left unmatched. The CDR3 region has the DNA TGTGCCAGCAGCCGACAGGGGAACACTGAAGCTTTCTTT. Translation: CASSRQGNTEAFF.

This clone was counted many times. CDR3 nucleotides: TGTGCCGGTTCGCCCCAGGACTCTCCAATCAGCCCCCAGCATTTT. Residues: CAGSPQDSPISPQHF. V and J are TRBV6-5 and TRBJ1-5, with D unclear. This CDR3 comprises 15 residues. Trimming took off 11 bases at V and 10 bases at J, with 27 bases between the two ends. Germline CDR1 MNHEY, CDR2 SVGAGI.

V and J are TRBV28 and TRBJ1-2; 9 nucleotides align to TRBD1. Germline lookup yields CDR1 MDHEN and CDR2 SYDVKM. J gave up 8 bases and V 7 bases, and 11 bases lay outside the gene matches. The CDR3 runs to 14 residues. The CDR3 DNA follows: TGTGCCAGCACCCCGCCGGGACAGGGAAGGGGCTACACCTTC. Its translation: CASTPPGQGRGYTF.

The chain links TRBV27 to TRBJ2-1; weak D call: TRBD1 (5 bases). The CDR3 length is 15 residues. In germline, CDR1 is MNHEY, CDR2 SMNVEV (reference sequence). V lost 7 bases to trimming and J lost 0 bases, with 13 bases between them. CDR3 sequence reads: CASMVIGASYNEQFF. As DNA, the CDR3 is TGTGCCAGCATGGTAATAGGGGCCTCCTACAATGAGCAGTTCTTC.

The chain employs TRBV6-5 and TRBJ1-6; the match to TRBD1 covers 7 bases. The V gene's germline CDR1 is MNHEY and CDR2 SVGAGI. V shed 6 bases and J 7 bases; nucleotides not matched to a gene: 6. This CDR3 has 14 amino acids. The CDR3 DNA is TGTGCCAGCAGCCGGGACAGCCAGAATTCACCCCTCCACTTT. Its protein product is CASSRDSQNSPLHF.

The chain uses TRBV5-1 and TRBJ2-7, with TRBD2 matching 10 bases. J was trimmed by 6 bases and V by 4 bases; bases with no gene match: 10. The CDR3 is made up of 15 amino acids. Germline values: CDR1 SGHRS, CDR2 YFSETQ. CDR3 in amino acids: CASSKLAGPSGEQYF. The CDR3 DNA reads as TGCGCCAGCAGCAAACTAGCGGGGCCCTCGGGCGAGCAGTACTTC.

In this sample, this clone turned up once. The DNA for the CDR3 is TGTGCCAGCAGCAACCTAGCGGGAGGGCCGGGGAACACCGGGGAGCTGTTTTTT. Its translation is CASSNLAGGPGNTGELFF. This chain connects TRBV21-1 to TRBJ2-2; the table gives TRBD2 as D, unverified against the DNA. TRBV21-1 is a pseudogene locus. The CDR3 totals 18 residues.

Only a few counts were recorded for this clone. The chain employs TRBV30 and TRBJ2-6; D is possibly TRBD1 (5 bases). This CDR3 has 17 residues. V was trimmed by 0 bases and J by 0 bases, leaving 12 bases between them. Germline V lookup: CDR1 GTSNPN, CDR2 SVGIG (reference sequence). The CDR3 DNA reads TGTGCCTGGAGTGTATCAGACAGCATCTCTGGGGCCAACGTCCTGACTTTC. Protein product: CAWSVSDSISGANVLTF.

The chain joins TRBV27 to TRBJ2-5, with D possibly TRBD1 on 6 matching bases. Trimming cost V 0 bases and J 4 bases, with 6 bases left between them. CDR1 and CDR2 from the germline V gene are MNHEY and SMNVEV (reference sequence). This CDR3 contains 13 residues. CDR3 amino acids: CASSLSRGETQYF. CDR3 DNA: TGTGCCAGCAGTTTATCCAGGGGAGAGACCCAGTACTTC.

The chain carries TRBV7-2 and TRBJ2-1; TRBD1 is a possible D gene (6 bases). The CDR3 spans 16 residues. CDR1 is SGHTA and CDR2 is FQGNSA in the germline V gene. Deletions cut 6 bases from V and 1 base from J, with 16 bases between. In DNA, the CDR3 is TGTGCCAGCAGATATGACAGGCTTAGGTCCTACAATGAGCAGTTCTTC. Protein sequence: CASRYDRLRSYNEQFF.

This chain uses TRBV6-5 with TRBJ2-7; maybe TRBD2 (5 bases). This CDR3 contains 15 residues. CDR1 is MNHEY and CDR2 is SVGAGI in the germline V gene. Trimming pared 0 bases from V and 3 bases from J, leaving 12 bases between. CDR3 coding DNA: TGTGCCAGCAGTTACTCACCAAGCGGCCACTACGAGCAGTACTTC. Its protein is CASSYSPSGHYEQYF.

V and J are TRBV24-1 and TRBJ2-1, with D perhaps matching TRBD2 (6 bases). The CDR3 extends over 17 amino acids. Germline V gene data show CDR1 as KGHDR and CDR2 as SFDVKD. V dropped 4 bases and J dropped 2 bases, with 17 bases sitting between them. CDR3 DNA sequence: TGTGCCACCAGTGACCCCGGTATAGCGGAGACCTACAATGAGCAGTTCTTC. Protein product: CATSDPGIAETYNEQFF.

The V call is TRBV19, the J call TRBJ2-7; 9 nucleotides match TRBD2. CDR1 LNHDA and CDR2 SQIVND come from the germline V gene (reference sequence). This CDR3 contains 15 residues. Unmatched junction bases numbered 7, after V lost 6 bases and J lost 1 base. The CDR3 nucleotides are TGTGCCAGTAGAGTTAGCGGGAGTGGTTCCTACGAGCAGTACTTC. Its protein is CASRVSGSGSYEQYF.